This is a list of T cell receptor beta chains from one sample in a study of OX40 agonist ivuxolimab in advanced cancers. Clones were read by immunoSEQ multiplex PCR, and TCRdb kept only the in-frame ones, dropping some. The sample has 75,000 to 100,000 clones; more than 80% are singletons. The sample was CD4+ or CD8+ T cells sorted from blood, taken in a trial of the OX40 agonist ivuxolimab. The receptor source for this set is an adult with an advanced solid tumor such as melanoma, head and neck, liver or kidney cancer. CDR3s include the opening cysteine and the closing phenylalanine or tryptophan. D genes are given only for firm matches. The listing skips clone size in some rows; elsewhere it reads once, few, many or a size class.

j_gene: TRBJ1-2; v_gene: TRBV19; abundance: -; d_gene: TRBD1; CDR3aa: CASSTGWDRGRPYGYTF; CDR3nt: TGTGCCAGTAGTACAGGATGGGACAGGGGGCGGCCCTATGGCTACACCTTC
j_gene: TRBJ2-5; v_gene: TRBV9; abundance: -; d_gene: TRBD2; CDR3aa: CASSPNSGGSETQYF; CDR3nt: TGTGCCAGCAGCCCGAACTCGGGAGGGAGCGAGACCCAGTACTTC
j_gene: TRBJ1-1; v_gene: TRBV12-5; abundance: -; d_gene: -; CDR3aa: CASGRREGRVEAFF; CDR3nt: TGTGCTAGTGGTAGACGAGAGGGTCGGGTTGAAGCTTTCTTT
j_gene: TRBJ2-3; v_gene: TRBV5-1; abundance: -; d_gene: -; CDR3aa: CASSLDGTQTDTQYF; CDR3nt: TGCGCCAGCAGCTTGGACGGGACCCAGACAGATACGCAGTATTTT
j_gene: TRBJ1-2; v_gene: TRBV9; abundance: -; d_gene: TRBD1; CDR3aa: CASSVQGADGYTF; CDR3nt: TGTGCCAGCAGCGTACAGGGGGCGGATGGCTACACCTTC
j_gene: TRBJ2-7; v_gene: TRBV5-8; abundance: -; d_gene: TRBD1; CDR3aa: CASLRQGGYEQYF; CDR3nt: TGTGCCAGCTTAAGACAGGGGGGGTACGAGCAGTACTTC
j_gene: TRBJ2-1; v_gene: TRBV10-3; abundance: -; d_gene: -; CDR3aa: CAISESIRGNEQFF; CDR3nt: TGTGCCATCAGTGAGTCGATTCGGGGAAATGAGCAGTTCTTC
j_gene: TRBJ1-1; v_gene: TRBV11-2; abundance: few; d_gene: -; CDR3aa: CASSPSGDTEAFF; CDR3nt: TGTGCCAGCAGCCCCTCAGGTGACACTGAAGCTTTCTTT
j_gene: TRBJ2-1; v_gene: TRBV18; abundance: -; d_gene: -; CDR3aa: CASSPTRTVHEQFF; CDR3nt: TGTGCCAGCTCACCAACCCGGACTGTACATGAGCAGTTCTTC
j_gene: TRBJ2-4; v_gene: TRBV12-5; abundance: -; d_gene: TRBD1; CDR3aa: CASGLGDRGAGNIQYF; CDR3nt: TGTGCTAGTGGTTTGGGGGACAGGGGAGCCGGGAACATTCAGTACTTC
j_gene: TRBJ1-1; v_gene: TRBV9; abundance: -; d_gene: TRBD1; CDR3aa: CASSVADRANTEAFF; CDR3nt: TGTGCCAGCAGCGTCGCGGACAGGGCGAACACTGAAGCTTTCTTT
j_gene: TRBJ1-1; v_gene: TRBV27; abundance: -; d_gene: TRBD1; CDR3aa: CASIEGQGFRTEAFF; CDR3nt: TGTGCCAGCATCGAGGGACAGGGGTTTAGGACTGAAGCTTTCTTT
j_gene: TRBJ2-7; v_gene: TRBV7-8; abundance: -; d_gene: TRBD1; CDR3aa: CASSLQGAGYEQYF; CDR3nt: TGTGCCAGCAGCTTACAGGGGGCAGGGTACGAGCAGTACTTC
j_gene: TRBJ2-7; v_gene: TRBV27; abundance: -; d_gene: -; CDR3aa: CASSSTVYSYEQYF; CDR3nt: TGTGCCAGCAGTTCGACAGTTTACTCCTACGAGCAGTACTTC
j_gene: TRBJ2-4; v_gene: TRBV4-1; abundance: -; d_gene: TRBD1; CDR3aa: CASSQGQVGAKNIQYF; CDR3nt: TGCGCCAGCAGCCAGGGACAGGTCGGAGCCAAAAACATTCAGTACTTC
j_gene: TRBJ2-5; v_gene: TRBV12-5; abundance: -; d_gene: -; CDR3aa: CASGGGGFGETQYF; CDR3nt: TGTGCTAGTGGTGGAGGGGGTTTCGGGGAGACCCAGTACTTC
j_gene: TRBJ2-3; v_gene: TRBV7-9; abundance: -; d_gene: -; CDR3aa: CASSPEMAGTDTQYF; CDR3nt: TGTGCCAGCAGCCCGGAGATGGCGGGGACAGATACGCAGTATTTT
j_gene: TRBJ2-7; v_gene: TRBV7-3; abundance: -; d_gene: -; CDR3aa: CARGHFYEQYF; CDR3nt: TGTGCCAGGGGACATTTCTACGAGCAGTACTTC
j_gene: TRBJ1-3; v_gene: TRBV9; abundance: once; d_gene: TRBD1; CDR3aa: CASSVGQGQGNTIYF; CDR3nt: TGTGCCAGCAGCGTAGGACAGGGCCAGGGGAACACCATATATTTT
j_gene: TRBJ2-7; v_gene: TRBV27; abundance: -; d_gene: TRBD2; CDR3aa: CASSAGLAGNEQYF; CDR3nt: TGTGCCAGCAGTGCAGGACTAGCGGGAAACGAGCAGTACTTC
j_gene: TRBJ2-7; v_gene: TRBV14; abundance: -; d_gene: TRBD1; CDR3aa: CASSLRQGDYEQYF; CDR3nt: TGTGCCAGCAGCCTCCGACAGGGGGACTACGAGCAGTACTTC
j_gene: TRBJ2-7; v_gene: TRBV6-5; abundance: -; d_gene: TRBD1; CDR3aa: CASGLRQGVRNEQYF; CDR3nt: TGTGCCAGCGGGCTAAGACAGGGGGTAAGAAACGAGCAGTACTTC
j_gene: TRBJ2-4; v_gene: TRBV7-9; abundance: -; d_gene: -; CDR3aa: CASNPGSENIQYF; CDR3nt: TGTGCCAGCAACCCAGGGTCAGAAAACATTCAGTACTTC
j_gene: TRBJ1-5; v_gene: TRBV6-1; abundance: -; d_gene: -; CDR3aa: CASRGQWSNQPQHF; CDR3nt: TGTGCCAGCAGAGGTCAGTGGAGCAATCAGCCCCAGCATTTT
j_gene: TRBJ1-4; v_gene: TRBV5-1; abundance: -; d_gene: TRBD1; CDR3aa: CASSSGQGTNEKLFF; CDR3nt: TGCGCCAGCAGCTCAGGACAGGGAACTAATGAAAAACTGTTTTTT
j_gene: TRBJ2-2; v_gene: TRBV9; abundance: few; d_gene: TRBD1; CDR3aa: CASSGTGETGELFF; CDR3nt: TGTGCCAGCAGCGGGACAGGGGAGACCGGGGAGCTGTTTTTT
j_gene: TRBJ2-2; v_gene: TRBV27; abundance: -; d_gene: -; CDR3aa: CASSSGTANTGELFF; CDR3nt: TGTGCCAGCAGTTCCGGGACGGCTAACACCGGGGAGCTGTTTTTT